These 19 T cell receptor beta chains originate from one sample sequenced in a study of cytotoxic CD8 clonotypes in ibrutinib-treated CLL. TCRdb keeps only in-frame clones here, not all; method: immunoSEQ multiplex PCR. The sample lists under 300,000 clones, roughly four fifths occurring once. Sample: PBMCs, taken at disease progression, from a patient treated with ibrutinib. The receptors here all came from a human donor with chronic lymphocytic leukemia.

The chain's CDR3 is CASSLSISSSYEQYF. CDR3 nucleotide sequence: TGCGCCAGCAGCTTGTCCATTTCGAGCTCCTACGAGCAGTACTTC. This chain uses TRBV5-1 with TRBJ2-7, with D uncertain. Germline CDR1 SGHRS, CDR2 YFSETQ. Trimming removed 1 base at V and 0 bases at J, with 11 bases between. This CDR3 comprises 15 residues.

This clone has a handful of counts. The chain joins TRBV10-3 to TRBJ1-2; D uncertain. V was pared by 6 bases and J by 0 bases, with 11 bases between. Germline-derived CDR1 and CDR2 are ENHRY and SYGVKD. The CDR3 extends over 14 amino acids. The CDR3 protein is CAISRENTNYGYTF. DNA for the CDR3: TGTGCCATCAGCCGGGAAAACACTAACTATGGCTACACCTTC.

V usage is TRBV5-5 and J usage is TRBJ2-7; D may be TRBD1 (8 bases). Germline values: CDR1 SGHKS, CDR2 YYEKEE (reference sequence). The CDR3 is 17 amino acids. The V and J ends lost 3 bases and 5 bases respectively, with 24 bases between them. The CDR3 DNA reads as TGTGCCAGCAGCTCTCCGGGACAGGCGCGTGGGAGGGACGAGCAGTACTTC. Translation: CASSSPGQARGRDEQYF.

V and J are TRBV18 and TRBJ2-1; TRBD2 aligns across 7 bases. The CDR3 is made up of 16 amino acids. Germline V gives CDR1 KGHSH, CDR2 LQKENI. J was trimmed by 9 bases and V by 6 bases; bases with no gene match: 17. The CDR3 region has the DNA TGTGCCAGCTCCCCCCACGCGGCGGGGGATCTTGGTGAGCAGTTCTTC. Its translation: CASSPHAAGDLGEQFF. Combining the CDR3 with reference TRBV18 and TRBJ2-1 gives the whole variable domain NAGVMQNPRHLVRRRGQEARLRCSPMKGHSHVYWYRQLPEEGLKFMVYLQKENIIDESGMPKERFSAEFPKEGPSILRIQQVVRGDSAAYFCASSPHAAGDLGEQFFGPGTRLTVL.

This clone occurred once. The CDR3 loop reads CASSSRPYSGNTIYF. CDR3 coding DNA: TGTGCCAGCAGCTCCCGGCCGTACTCTGGAAACACCATATATTTT. The J gene is TRBJ1-3, the V gene TRBV9; D gene unclear. Trimming pared 4 bases from V and 0 bases from J, leaving 11 bases between. Germline loops: CDR1 SGDLS, CDR2 YYNGEE. CDR3 length equals 15 residues.

The rearrangement uses TRBV14 and TRBJ1-6, with a weak D call TRBD1 (5 bases). Germline V lookup: CDR1 SGHDN, CDR2 FVKESK. Trimming shortened V by 0 bases and J by 9 bases, and 12 bases separated the two germline ends. The CDR3 extends over 15 amino acids. The CDR3 protein is CASSQEWGFCSPLHF. The CDR3 region has the DNA TGTGCCAGCAGCCAAGAATGGGGGTTTTGTTCACCCCTCCACTTT.

J is TRBJ2-2 and V is TRBV5-1; D is ambiguous. The CDR3 totals 13 residues. Germline V CDR1 and CDR2: SGHRS, YFSETQ. Trimming stripped 3 bases from V and 5 bases from J, with 8 bases between. In DNA form, the CDR3 reads TGCGCCAGCAGCTACGCGGTGACCGGGGAGCTGTTTTTT. Translation: CASSYAVTGELFF.

The CDR3 DNA follows: TGTGCCACCAGCCGGGGACTAGCGGGGGGTTACAATGAGCAGTTCTTC. It is translated as CATSRGLAGGYNEQFF. J is TRBJ2-1 and V is TRBV15, with 15 bases that match TRBD2. Germline assignment: CDR1 LNHNV and CDR2 YYDKDF (reference sequence). V lost 5 bases and J lost 4; bases outside the gene matches: 3. This CDR3 has 16 residues.

The chain is built from TRBV14 and TRBJ1-5; D gene ambiguous. V dropped 10 bases and J dropped 10 bases, with 14 bases sitting between them. CDR1 is SGHDN and CDR2 is FVKESK in the germline V gene. The CDR3 extends over 11 amino acids. CDR3 bases: TGTGCCATCCCAGGTGGTCCACCCCAGCATTTT. It encodes CAIPGGPPQHF.

The V gene is TRBV15, the J gene TRBJ2-7; D remains ambiguous. V shed 1 base and J shed 2 bases, with 9 bases lying between them. The germline gives CDR1 LNHNV, CDR2 YYDKDF (reference sequence). The CDR3 has 14 residues. Here the CDR3 reads CATSRVVSTYEQYF. DNA for the CDR3: TGTGCCACCAGCAGAGTTGTCAGCACCTACGAGCAGTACTTC. The variable domain in full, completed from reference TRBV15 and TRBJ2-7, reads DAMVIQNPRYQVTQFGKPVTLSCSQTLNHNVMYWYQQKSSQAPKLLFHYYDKDFNNEADTPDNFQSRRPNTSFCFLDIRSPGLGDTAMYLCATSRVVSTYEQYFGPGTRLTVT.

The CDR3 nucleotides are TGCACCAGCAGCCCATACAGGGGGTCCCAGCCCCAGCATTTT. Its translation: CTSSPYRGSQPQHF. The gene calls are TRBV1 and TRBJ1-5; TRBD1, the D gene given by the table, was not confirmed from the DNA. TRBV1 has pseudogene status. This CDR3 region has 14 residues.

This chain joins TRBV9 and TRBJ1-1; D not certain. The CDR3 length is 15 residues. Per the germline V gene, CDR1 is SGDLS and CDR2 is YYNGEE. Trimming removed 0 bases at V and 3 bases at J, with 12 bases between. The CDR3 region is CASSVDESRDTEAFF. For the CDR3, the DNA is TGTGCCAGCAGCGTAGATGAGAGTCGGGACACTGAAGCTTTCTTT.

The rearrangement uses TRBV5-1 and TRBJ2-2; 8 bases agree with TRBD1. The V gene's germline CDR1 is SGHRS and CDR2 YFSETQ. The CDR3 is 17 amino acids. V lost 3 bases and J lost 2; bases outside the gene matches: 9. The CDR3 region is CASSWPQDRENTGELFF. DNA of the CDR3: TGCGCCAGCAGCTGGCCCCAGGACAGGGAAAACACCGGGGAGCTGTTTTTT.

This clone has just a few counts. V usage is TRBV7-9 and J usage is TRBJ2-3; tentatively, D is TRBD2 (6 bases). From germline, CDR1 is SEHNR and CDR2 FQNEAQ (reference sequence). V dropped 3 bases and J dropped 4 bases, with 14 bases sitting between them. The CDR3 runs 15 residues. The CDR3 sequence is CASSLERVRADTQYF. The CDR3 nucleotides read TGTGCCAGCAGCTTGGAGCGGGTGAGGGCAGATACGCAGTATTTT. Full variable domain (outside the CDR3, taken from reference TRBV7-9 and TRBJ2-3): DTGVSQNPRHKITKRGQNVTFRCDPISEHNRLYWYRQTLGQGPEFLTYFQNEAQLEKSRLLSDRFSAERPKGSFSTLEIQRTEQGDSAMYLCASSLERVRADTQYFGPGTRLTVL.

CDR3 DNA: TGTGCCAGCTCACCACCGGTACAGGGCGCCCGGGATACGCAGTATTTT. It encodes CASSPPVQGARDTQYF. The genes are TRBV18 and TRBJ2-3; D is perhaps TRBD1 (6 bases). The V gene lost 0 bases and the J gene lost 6 bases, with 16 bases spanning the gap. CDR1 KGHSH and CDR2 LQKENI come from the germline V gene. The CDR3 has 16 residues.

This clone came up a few times. The rearrangement links TRBV11-2 to TRBJ2-2; 8 nucleotides align to TRBD1. With V trimmed by 5 bases and J by 5 bases, 10 bases remained unmatched. CDR3 size: 16 residues. Germline V gives CDR1 SGHAT, CDR2 FQNNGV. The CDR3 nucleotides read TGTGCCAGCAGCAACCACGGACAGGGTGGAACCGGGGAGCTGTTTTTT. It encodes CASSNHGQGGTGELFF.

The chain links TRBV7-6 to TRBJ2-7, with 8 bases lining up with TRBD2. There are 16 residues in the CDR3. Losses at the gene ends were 0 bases for V and 4 bases for J; bases not matched to a gene: 8. In germline, CDR1 is SGHVS, CDR2 FNYEAQ. CDR3 region: CASSLAAAGVIYEQYF. The CDR3 coding sequence is TGTGCCAGCAGCTTAGCGGCAGCGGGAGTAATATACGAGCAGTACTTC. Variable domain in full (rest from reference TRBV7-6 and TRBJ2-7): GAGVSQSPRYKVTKRGQDVALRCDPISGHVSLYWYRQALGQGPEFLTYFNYEAQQDKSGLPNDRFSAERPEGSISTLTIQRTEQRDSAMYRCASSLAAAGVIYEQYFGPGTRLTVT.

The chain is built from TRBV9 and TRBJ2-5; 8 bases are a match to TRBD2. This CDR3 has 16 residues. Germline-derived CDR1 and CDR2 are SGDLS and YYNGEE. V shed 3 bases, J shed 5 bases, and the junction held 12 bases outside the gene matches. The CDR3 reads CASSASGRGGGETQYF. CDR3 nucleotides: TGTGCCAGCAGCGCGAGCGGGAGAGGGGGAGGGGAGACCCAGTACTTC. The entire variable domain, with the rest obtained from reference TRBV9 and TRBJ2-5, is as follows: DSGVTQTPKHLITATGQRVTLRCSPRSGDLSVYWYQQSLDQGLQFLIQYYNGEERAKGNILERFSAQQFPDLHSELNLSSLELGDSALYFCASSASGRGGGETQYFGPGTRLLVL.

V gene TRBV19 combines with J gene TRBJ2-7, with D hard to call. The germline gives CDR1 LNHDA, CDR2 SQIVND (reference sequence). Trimming stripped 1 base from V and 7 bases from J, with 11 bases between. The CDR3 extends over 13 amino acids. CDR3 bases: TGTGCCAGTAGTATAGTTTTTCGAGGTGAGCAGTACTTC. Translated: CASSIVFRGEQYF.